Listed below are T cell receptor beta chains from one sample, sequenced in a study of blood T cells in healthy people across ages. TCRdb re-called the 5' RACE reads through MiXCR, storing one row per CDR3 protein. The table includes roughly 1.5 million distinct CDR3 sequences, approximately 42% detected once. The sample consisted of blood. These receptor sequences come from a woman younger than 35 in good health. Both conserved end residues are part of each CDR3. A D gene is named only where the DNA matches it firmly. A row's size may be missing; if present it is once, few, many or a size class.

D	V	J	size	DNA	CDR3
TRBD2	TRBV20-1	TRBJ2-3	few	TGCAGTGCTAGGATTATAGCGGGAGGGGTCACAGATACGCAGTATTTT	CSARIIAGGVTDTQYF
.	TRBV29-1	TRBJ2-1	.	TGCAGTGTACGCGGCGGAGGGTCCTACAATGAGCAGTTCTTC	CSVRGGGSYNEQFF
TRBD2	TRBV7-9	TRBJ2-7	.	TGTGCCAGCAGCTCCTTAGCGGGGGGGCCCGAGCAGTACTTC	CASSSLAGGPEQYF
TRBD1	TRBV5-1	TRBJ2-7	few	TGCGCCAGCAGCCCGGGACAGTTCCAAAGCGAGCAGTACTTC	CASSPGQFQSEQYF
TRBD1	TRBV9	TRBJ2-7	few	TGTGCCAGCAGCGCCGGACAGGGCATGGAGCAGTACTTC	CASSAGQGMEQYF
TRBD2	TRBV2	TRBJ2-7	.	TGTGCCGGCAGGGGAAGCGGGAGAGCCTACGAGCAGTACTTC	CAGRGSGRAYEQYF
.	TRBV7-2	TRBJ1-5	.	TGTGCCAGCAGCAACTACAGGATCACTAGCAATCAGCCCCAGCATTTT	CASSNYRITSNQPQHF
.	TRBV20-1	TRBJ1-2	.	TGCAGTGCTTCCAAAGAGGTTTACTATGGCTACACCTTC	CSASKEVYYGYTF
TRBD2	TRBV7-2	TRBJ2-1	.	TGTGCCAGCAGCCCAAGCCACCTCCGAGCTAGCGGGAGAGGAAATGAGCAGTTCTTC	CASSPSHLRASGRGNEQFF
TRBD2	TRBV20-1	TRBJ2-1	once	TGCAGTGCTACACCGGGACTAGCGGGGTGGAGCTCCTACAATGAGCAGTTCTTC	CSATPGLAGWSSYNEQFF
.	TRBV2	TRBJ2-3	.	TGTGCCAGCAACCGGGAAACCTACACAGATACGCAGTATTTT	CASNRETYTDTQYF
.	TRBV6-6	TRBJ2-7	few	TGTGCCAGCAGTTACTCCGGGCTCAACGAGCAGTACTTC	CASSYSGLNEQYF
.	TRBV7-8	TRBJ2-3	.	TGTGCCAGCAGCCCTATTCGGGGGTTAACAGATACGCAGTATTTT	CASSPIRGLTDTQYF
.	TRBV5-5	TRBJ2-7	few	TGTGCCAGCAGCCCCGGGACATTATCCTACGAGCAGTACTTC	CASSPGTLSYEQYF
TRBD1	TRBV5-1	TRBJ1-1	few	TGCGCCAGCAGCTTGGAGGGGGCTAACGAAGCTTTCTTT	CASSLEGANEAFF
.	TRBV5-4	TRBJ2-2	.	TGTGCCAGCAGCCCCGCAGCAGCTTACACCGGGGAGCTGTTTTTT	CASSPAAAYTGELFF
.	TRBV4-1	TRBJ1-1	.	TGCGCCAGCAGCCAAGTTTGGGTCGCTGAAGCTTTCTTT	CASSQVWVAEAFF